This TCR beta chain was identified during a study of T-cell memory formation after mild COVID-19. Via MiXCR, TCRdb re-called the 5' RACE reads, giving one row per CDR3 protein. The sample has over 120,000 distinct CDR3 sequences, less than 25% seen once. CDR3 length: 13 amino acids. Trimming took 3 bases from V and 5 from J; bases not matched to a gene: 6. Germline V gene sequence: CDR1 SQVTM, CDR2 ANQGSEA. This clonotype originated in an adult woman who had mild COVID-19 (a few samples of this study predate the infection). Cell type and time point are not known. The sequenced sample was PBMCs or a T cell subset sorted from them (not recorded which). This sequence joins TRBV29-1 and TRBJ2-5, with TRBD2 identical over 7 bases. The CDR3 here is CSVDWEGRETQYF. The CDR3 nucleotides are TGCAGCGTTGACTGGGAGGGCAGGGAGACCCAGTACTTC.